This TCR beta chain came from a study of blood T cell repertoires in COVID-19. Across the study: Sites in the United States, Italy and Spain provided acute and convalescent COVID-19 samples. Nucleic acid was either cDNA or gDNA, and it came from T cells, B-cell-depleted T cells, or PBMCs.

Assay used: immunoSEQ multiplex PCR; TCRdb lists only in-frame clones, some missing. In the table there are 250,000 to 300,000 clones, roughly four fifths of which are singletons. This clone has a single count. The study drew participants aged about 18 to 90 years from some 23 US areas. The CDR3 is 18 residues long. Germline V gene lookup returns CDR1 LGHDT and CDR2 YNNKEL (reference sequence). V was pared by 1 base and J by 0 bases, with 6 bases of the junction left unmatched. This TCR was recovered from a young man with acute COVID-19. This chain links TRBV3-1 (or the pseudogene TRBV3-2) with TRBJ2-1; 10 nucleotides match TRBD2. Specimen: PBMCs or T cells enriched from blood (not recorded which). The CDR3 sequence is CASSQVLAGVSSYNEQFF. CDR3 coding DNA: TGTGCCAGCAGCCAAGTTCTAGCGGGGGTTAGCTCCTACAATGAGCAGTTCTTC.